This TCR beta chain was sequenced during a study of T cell responses to AZD1222 COVID-19 vaccine. Repertoires were generated with immunoSEQ multiplex PCR, while TCRdb's copy carries only in-frame clones and drops some. The sample includes some 200,000 clones, more than 75% of them seen just once. The CDR3 covers 13 residues. The germline V gene encodes CDR1 LNHDA and CDR2 SQIVND (reference sequence). The ends were cut back, 7 bases at V and 4 bases at J, with 14 bases in the middle. Points on this clone: Its antigen is not known.

Study-wide results and limits: Repertoire samples came only from after the peak T cell response. Clonal diversity was possibly underestimated, and the donors were mostly white British, with more females.

V and J are TRBV19 and TRBJ2-7; tentative D call: TRBD2 (6 bases). The clonotype comes from an adult who received the AZD1222 COVID-19 vaccine. The specimen comprised peripheral blood, sampled 28 days after the second AZD1222 dose. DNA for the CDR3: TGTGCCAGTACCCGGAGGGTAGGGTACGAGCAGTACTTC. Amino acids: CASTRRVGYEQYF.